The 14 T cell receptor beta chains given below trace back to one sample, sequenced in a study of glioma-infiltrating T cells. The iRepertoire nested amplicon-rescue multiplex PCR amplified TCR alpha and beta CDR3s from RNA. TCRdb used MiXCR to reprocess the multiplex PCR reads, holding one entry per CDR3 protein. Here the sample spans fewer than 200,000 distinct CDR3 sequences, about 40% being singletons. Input material: glioma tissue, nonneoplastic brain tissue, or PBMCs (not recorded which). These receptors came from a human donor with low-grade glioma or glioblastoma, undergoing nonglioma brain surgery, or in good health (not recorded which).

This clonotype has a handful of counts. The chain carries TRBV19 and TRBJ2-1, with D unresolved. The germline V gene has CDR1 LNHDA and CDR2 SQIVND (reference sequence). The CDR3 is made up of 13 amino acids. The ends were cut back, 10 bases at V and 3 bases at J, with 13 bases in the middle. The CDR3 sequence is CATLAEVYNEQFF. The CDR3 nucleotides read TGTGCCACCTTAGCAGAAGTCTACAATGAGCAGTTCTTC. The variable domain in full, with the rest retrieved from reference TRBV19 and TRBJ2-1, is DGGITQSPKYLFRKEGQNVTLSCEQNLNHDAMYWYRQDPGQGLRLIYYSQIVNDFQKGDIAEGYSVSREKKESFPLTVTSAQKNPTAFYLCATLAEVYNEQFFGPGTRLTVL.

This clonotype was picked up many times. The chain employs TRBV18 and TRBJ1-1; D remains ambiguous. The germline CDR1 and CDR2 sequences are KGHSH and LQKENI. V lost 4 bases to trimming and J lost 5 bases, with 8 bases between them. CDR3 length: 12 amino acids. Here the CDR3 reads CASSLPETEAFF. The DNA for the CDR3 is TGTGCCAGCTCACTACCGGAAACTGAAGCTTTCTTT.

The CDR3: CASSQVPYRTEAFF. The CDR3 DNA sequence: TGTGCCAGCAGCCAAGTCCCGTATCGGACTGAAGCTTTCTTT. The rearrangement links TRBV14 to TRBJ1-1; D gene unclear. Germline V gives CDR1 SGHDN, CDR2 FVKESK. V lost 1 base to trimming and J lost 5 bases, with 11 bases between them. The CDR3 is made up of 14 amino acids. Using reference TRBV14 and TRBJ1-1 for the parts outside the CDR3, the full variable domain is EAGVTQFPSHSVIEKGQTVTLRCDPISGHDNLYWYRRVMGKEIKFLLHFVKESKQDESGMPNNRFLAERTGGTYSTLKVQPAELEDSGVYFCASSQVPYRTEAFFGQGTRLTVV.

This clonotype was picked up many times. The J gene is TRBJ2-3, the V gene TRBV7-2, with 7 nucleotides matching TRBD2. V trimming: 5 bases; J trimming: 2 bases; junction bases outside the gene matches: 4. The CDR3 loop spans 14 amino acids. Germline assignment: CDR1 SGHTA and CDR2 FQGNSA. CDR3 residues: CASSLTSFTDTQYF. The CDR3 nucleotides read TGTGCCAGCAGCCTGACTAGCTTCACAGATACGCAGTATTTT.

The chain combines TRBV7-7 with TRBJ2-5; possible D gene TRBD2, 6 bases. The V gene's germline CDR1 is SSHAT and CDR2 FNYEAQ (reference sequence). V was cut by 2 bases and J by 5 bases, with 15 bases left in between. This CDR3 is 15 amino acids long. CDR3 loop: CASSLSSGRFETQYF. CDR3 bases: TGTGCCAGCAGCTTAAGTTCAGGGAGGTTTGAGACCCAGTACTTC.

Comment on this clonotype: This may arise from a read error, as a much more abundant clone is one base away. The rearrangement joins TRBV25-1 to TRBJ2-3; D remains unclear. Germline CDR1 is MGHDK and CDR2 is SYGVNS. This CDR3 spans 16 amino acids. Trimming pared 4 bases from V and 3 bases from J, leaving 17 bases between. The DNA for the CDR3 is TGTGCCAGCAGTGCATCCCGGGCCTCCCTTACAGATACGCAGTATTTT. This gives the protein CASSASRASLTDTQYF.

This clonotype has just one count. The conserved closing phenylalanine or tryptophan is absent in this CDR3, likely reflecting a read error. Because the CDR3's place on the DNA is in doubt, the DNA is left out and the CDR3 is given as listed by TCRdb. The J gene is TRBJ2-3, the V gene TRBV27; the D call in the table, TRBD2, was not verified against the DNA. Looked up from germline, CDR1 is MNHEY and CDR2 is SMNVEV (reference sequence). The CDR3 numbers 15 amino acids, ends counted. This chain's CDR3 is CASSSLRLVGPDTQY.

In its sample, this clonotype was seen many times. DNA of the CDR3: TGTGCCAGCAGCTTTATGGGGGGGACAGAGAAAGAGACCCAGTACTTC. Its translation: CASSFMGGTEKETQYF. The chain joins TRBV7-6 to TRBJ2-5; D is possibly TRBD1 or TRBD2 (7 bases each). CDR1 and CDR2 from the germline V gene are SGHVS and FNYEAQ. V shed 3 bases and J shed 3 bases, with 17 bases lying between them. This CDR3 region has 16 residues.

The chain employs TRBV2 and TRBJ1-2, with a weak D call TRBD1 (6 bases). Germline assignment: CDR1 SNHLY and CDR2 FYNNEI. The CDR3 contains 14 residues. Trimming left V 3 bases short and J 7 bases short, with 15 bases between. Here the CDR3 DNA reads TGTGCCAGCAGTGAGGTCCCAGGGGTCCCTGGCTACACCTTC. Translating it yields CASSEVPGVPGYTF.

This clonotype was found many times. The chain uses TRBV6-1 and TRBJ1-1; D is uncertain. Trimming cost V 5 bases and J 0 bases, with 22 bases left between them. Germline CDR1 is MNHNS and CDR2 is SASEGT. The CDR3 totals 18 residues. The CDR3 DNA sequence: TGTGCCAGCAGTCCCCCGCCGACGGAGAGACCCATGAACACTGAAGCTTTCTTT. Its protein is CASSPPPTERPMNTEAFF.

The rearrangement uses TRBV7-2 and TRBJ2-3; 12 positions match TRBD2. The CDR3 runs 15 residues. Germline CDR1 SGHTA, CDR2 FQGNSA. The junction had 14 bases not matched to a gene; V was cut back by 5 bases and J by 14 bases. The CDR3 reads CASSPSRLAGAVAYF. DNA for the CDR3: TGTGCCAGCAGCCCGAGTAGACTAGCGGGAGCGGTGGCGTATTTT. The full variable domain, its missing parts supplied by reference TRBV7-2 and TRBJ2-3, is GAGVSQSPSNKVTEKGKDVELRCDPISGHTALYWYRQSLGQGLEFLIYFQGNSAPDKSGLPSDRFSAERTGGSVSTLTIQRTQQEDSAVYLCASSPSRLAGAVAYFGPGTRLTVL.

This clonotype was seen many times. The chain is built from TRBV7-9 and TRBJ1-3, with 8 positions matching TRBD1. V lost 4 bases to trimming and J lost 8 bases; unmatched junction nucleotides: 7. Germline CDR1 and CDR2: SEHNR and FQNEAQ (reference sequence). This CDR3 contains 14 residues. Written as DNA, the CDR3 is TGTGCCAGCAGCTCTCGACAGGGGTCAGACACCATATATTTT. Residues: CASSSRQGSDTIYF.

In regard to this clonotype: It is unclear where the CDR3 begins or ends on the DNA, so no DNA is shown, and the CDR3 is as TCRdb lists it. The rearrangement joins TRBV7-2 to TRBJ2-7; TRBD2 is the table's D call and was not checked against the DNA. Per the germline V gene, CDR1 is SGHTA and CDR2 is FQGNSA. Both ends counted, the CDR3 spans 20 residues. The CDR3 loop is CGSSFYICSARVTSGIEQYF.

This clonotype has only a few counts. This clone may be a read error of a much larger clone one base away. CDR3 region: CSARPSAGRNERFF. The CDR3, as DNA: TGCAGTGCTAGACCGTCGGCAGGTCGAAATGAGCGGTTCTTC. The rearrangement uses TRBV20-1 and TRBJ2-1; D remains ambiguous. The CDR3 is made up of 14 amino acids. The germline V gene has CDR1 DFQATT and CDR2 SNEGSKA (reference sequence).